Here is one T cell receptor beta chain with its context. The data originate from a study of blood T cells in healthy people across ages. PCR was performed a second time for roughly 7 to 11 cycles using a sample-barcoded 5' primer and a J-beta primer mix. TCRdb analysed the 5' RACE reads with MiXCR anew, one entry per CDR3 protein. This sample has about 1.8 million distinct CDR3 sequences; approximately 50% occur once, and the top ten carry around 2.1%. The TCR sequence derives from a woman between 40 and 55 years old in good health. Sequenced material: blood.

The CDR3 is CSARLTQAGSPLHF. DNA of the CDR3: TGCAGTGCTAGGCTCACCCAAGCGGGTTCACCCCTCCACTTT. The V gene is TRBV20-1, the J gene TRBJ1-6, with D unresolved. Germline V CDR1 and CDR2: DFQATT, SNEGSKA (reference sequence). This CDR3 has 14 amino acids. Trimming pared 3 bases from V and 9 bases from J, leaving 15 bases between.